Sequencing of this T cell receptor (beta chain) was carried out in a study of T cells in Graves' hyperthyroidism and ophthalmopathy. The study's findings and limits: A 13 V-J model separated ophthalmopathy from stable hyperthyroidism.

TCR beta CDR3 regions were amplified from RNA. With the HTBI primer set, the TCR CDR3 went through a first round of RT-PCR. TCRdb re-called the multiplex PCR reads through MiXCR, storing one row per CDR3 protein. The sample yields 500,000 to 600,000 distinct CDR3 sequences, over 35% seen once. About this clonotype itself: What it binds is not known.

CDR1 DFQATT and CDR2 SNEGSKA come from the germline V gene (reference sequence). V dropped 6 bases and J dropped 7; count of bases not matched to a gene: 7. This CDR3 spans 13 amino acids. Sequences were obtained from peripheral blood or thyroid tissue (not recorded which). The sequence was obtained from an adult woman with Graves' disease, either hyperthyroidism or ophthalmopathy (not recorded which). The V gene is TRBV20-1, the J gene TRBJ1-4; 8 bases fit TRBD1. The CDR3 DNA reads TGCAGTGCCCAGGGGGCTGCGAGTGAAAAACTGTTTTTT. Translation: CSAQGAASEKLFF.